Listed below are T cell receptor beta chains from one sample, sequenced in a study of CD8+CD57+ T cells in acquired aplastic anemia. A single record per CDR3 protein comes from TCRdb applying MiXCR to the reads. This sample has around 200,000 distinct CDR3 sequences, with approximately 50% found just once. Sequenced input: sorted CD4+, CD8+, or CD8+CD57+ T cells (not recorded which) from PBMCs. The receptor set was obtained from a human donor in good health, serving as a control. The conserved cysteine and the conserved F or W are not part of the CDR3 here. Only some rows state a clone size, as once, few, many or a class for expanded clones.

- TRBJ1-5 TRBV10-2 ASSVDPGVDQPQH
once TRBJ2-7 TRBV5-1 ASSLDPPEQY
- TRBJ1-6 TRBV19 ASSSGRGAPLH
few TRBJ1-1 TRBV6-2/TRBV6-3 ASTQPGGTEAF
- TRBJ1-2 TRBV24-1 ATSDGHFYGYT
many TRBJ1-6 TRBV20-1 SASRIAGARLYNSPLH
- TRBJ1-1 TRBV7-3 ASRQGTGRAAF
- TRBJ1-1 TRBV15 ATSRDGAGSAEAF
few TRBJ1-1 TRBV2 ASSEEGDVTEAF
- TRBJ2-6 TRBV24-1 ATSDGGGGSGANVLT
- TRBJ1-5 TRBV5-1 ASLGQGDTQPQH
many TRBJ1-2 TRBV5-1 ASSSLGQDYGYT
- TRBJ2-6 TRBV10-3 AISEFGTSVLT
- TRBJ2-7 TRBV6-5 ASSYSDRDHEQY
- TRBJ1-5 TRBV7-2 ASSSRGNQPQH
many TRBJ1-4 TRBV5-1 ASSFQGSGEKLF
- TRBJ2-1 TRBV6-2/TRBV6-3 ASSPWPLEQF
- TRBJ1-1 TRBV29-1 SVLVGVDTEAF
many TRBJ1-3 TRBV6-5 ASSYSYSGNTIY
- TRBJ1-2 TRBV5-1 ASKDPKTGRGYT
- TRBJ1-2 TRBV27 ASSYEGQGELGGYT
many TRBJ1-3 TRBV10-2 ASSEGHLGNTIY
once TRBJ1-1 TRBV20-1 SARNRVGNTEAF
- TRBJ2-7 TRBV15 ASRRTGGNYEQY
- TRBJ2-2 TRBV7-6 ASSLAGATNTGELF
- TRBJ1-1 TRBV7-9 ASSLPANTEAF
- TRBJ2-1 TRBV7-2 ASSLLGPGTSGGYNEQF
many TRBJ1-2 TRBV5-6 ASSLAGGMDRQNYGYT
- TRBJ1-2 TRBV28 ASSLRTGANYGYT
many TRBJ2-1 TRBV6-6 ASSYYGLAGGGNEQF
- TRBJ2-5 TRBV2 ASRDGTEDFQETQY
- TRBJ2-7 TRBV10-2 ASSVLGVSYEQY
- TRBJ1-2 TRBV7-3 ASSFRGAGSGYT
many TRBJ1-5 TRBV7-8 ASSFSGTGGRPQH
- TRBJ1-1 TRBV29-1 SVVPPWTGAGVTEAF
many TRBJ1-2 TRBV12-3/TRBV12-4 ASSFLEGRGYT
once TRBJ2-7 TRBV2 ASSSVGGEEQY
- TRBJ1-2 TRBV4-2 ASSQEAGTGSGGYT
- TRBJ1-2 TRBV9 ASRETGSNYGYT
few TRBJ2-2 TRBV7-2 ASSLGGGRELF
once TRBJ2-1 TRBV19 ASSIYPGEQF
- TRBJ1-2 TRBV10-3 AISGDQGNGYT